Listed below are T cell receptor beta chains from one sample, sequenced in a study of control samples from healthy donors and cancer patients. Here immunoSEQ multiplex PCR was the method, and the copy in TCRdb shows in-frame clones only, minus some. The data hold some 120,000 clones, with approximately 90% observed a single time. The specimen sequenced was blood. These receptors all stem from a man younger than 30 in good health. Both conserved end residues are part of each CDR3. A D gene is named only where the DNA matches it firmly. Only some rows state a clone size, as once, few, many or a class for expanded clones.

j_call d_call clone_size v_call cdr3_nt cdr3_aa
TRBJ1-4 - - TRBV5-6 TGTGCCAGCAGCTTGGAGAGTAGAACTAATGAAAAACTGTTTTTT CASSLESRTNEKLFF
TRBJ2-7 TRBD2 - TRBV6-5 TGTGCCAGCAGTTATACTAGCGGGGGCTACGAGCAGTACTTC CASSYTSGGYEQYF
TRBJ1-5 - once TRBV28 TGTGCCAGCAGTTTATGGGACCTGGGGAGTAGCAATCAGCCCCAGCATTTT CASSLWDLGSSNQPQHF
TRBJ1-2 - - TRBV19 TGTGCCAGTCGAGCGGACAGTACTATTTCGGGTGGCTACACCTTC CASRADSTISGGYTF
TRBJ2-2 - - TRBV11-3 TGTGCCAGCAGAATCGGGGCCGGGGAGCTGTTTTTT CASRIGAGELFF
TRBJ1-1 TRBD1 - TRBV6-5 TGTGCCAGCAGCCTAGGACAGGGCCCCACTGAAGCTTTCTTT CASSLGQGPTEAFF
TRBJ2-3 TRBD2 - TRBV5-1 TGCGCCAGCAGCTTGGAAGGTAGCGGGGGGCCGGGCACAGATACGCAGTATTTT CASSLEGSGGPGTDTQYF
TRBJ2-1 TRBD2 - TRBV5-4 TGTGCCAGCAGCTTGAACCAACTAGCGGGAGCTGAGGATGAGCAGTTCTTC CASSLNQLAGAEDEQFF
TRBJ2-2 TRBD2 - TRBV5-1 TGCGCCAGCAACCCCAGTTCTAGCGGGCCGACCGGGGAGCTGTTTTTT CASNPSSSGPTGELFF
TRBJ2-1 TRBD1 - TRBV30 TGTGCCTGGAGTATGGGAATAGGGGGCGATGAGCAGTTCTTC CAWSMGIGGDEQFF